This passage covers 7 T cell receptor beta chains from one sample sequenced in a study of spatial heterogeneity in lung cancer. Study-wide findings and caveats: Mutation counts in tumors were tracked by counts of expanded intratumoral alpha and beta TCRs.

For these receptors, no antigen is known. Using its own MiXCR run on the 5' RACE reads, TCRdb lists one record per CDR3 protein. The sample contains roughly 8,400 distinct CDR3 sequences, about an eighth of which appear only once. The sample's time point: sample taken at primary tumor resection. The specimen comprised lung tumor tissue, sampled at surgery. The origin of the receptors is a male donor with early-stage non-small cell lung cancer.

This clonotype was picked up many times. The chain carries TRBV5-6 and TRBJ1-5, with TRBD1 identical over 8 bases. The V segment lost 4 bases and the J segment 1 base; nucleotides outside the gene matches: 10. Germline assignment: CDR1 SGHDT and CDR2 YYEEEE. The CDR3 extends over 17 amino acids. CDR3 residues: CASSAYGTGGSNQPQHF. The CDR3 nucleotides read TGTGCCAGCAGCGCGTACGGGACAGGAGGGAGCAATCAGCCCCAGCATTTT.

This clonotype was seen repeatedly, ten times or more. The V and J genes are TRBV6-6 and TRBJ2-1, with 11 bases fitting TRBD2. The CDR3 contains 16 residues. Germline lookup yields CDR1 MNHNY and CDR2 SVGAGI (reference sequence). The V and J ends lost 8 bases and 2 bases, in that order; junction bases with no gene match: 8. The CDR3 is CASGQTSGTPYNEQFF. DNA of the CDR3: TGTGCCAGCGGACAGACTAGCGGGACCCCCTACAATGAGCAGTTCTTC.

This clonotype was seen only a few times. The chain couples TRBV28 to TRBJ2-3, with D uncertain. Trimming removed 6 bases at V and 4 bases at J, with 2 bases between. There are 10 residues in the CDR3. CDR1 is MDHEN and CDR2 is SYDVKM in the germline V gene. Written as DNA, the CDR3 is TGTGCCAGCAGGGCAGATACGCAGTATTTT. Its protein product is CASRADTQYF.

In its sample, this clonotype was seen many times. This sequence joins TRBV27 and TRBJ2-6; unclear D gene. Trimming took 6 bases from V and 0 from J, leaving 9 bases between them. The CDR3 totals 15 residues. Germline V gene data show CDR1 as MNHEY and CDR2 as SMNVEV (reference sequence). This chain's CDR3 is CASSGRTSGANVLTF. In DNA form, the CDR3 reads TGTGCCAGCAGCGGACGGACCTCTGGGGCCAACGTCCTGACTTTC.

At least ten counts were recorded for this clonotype. The rearrangement joins TRBV24-1 to TRBJ2-4, with D perhaps given as TRBD1 or TRBD2 (5 bases each). The ends were cut back, 1 base at V and 0 bases at J, with 6 bases in the middle. The CDR3 length is 15 residues. In germline, CDR1 is KGHDR, CDR2 SFDVKD. The CDR3 nucleotides are TGTGCCACCAGTGATTTCGGGACAGCCAAAAACATTCAGTACTTC. Its protein product is CATSDFGTAKNIQYF.

J is TRBJ2-1 and V is TRBV20-1; 9 bases fit TRBD2. The germline CDR1 and CDR2 sequences are DFQATT and SNEGSKA (reference sequence). The CDR3 length is 16 residues. Losses at the gene ends were 2 bases for V and 6 bases for J; bases not matched to a gene: 11. CDR3 sequence (DNA): TGCAGTGCTAGATTCCTAGCGGGACAGCTAGTCAATGAGCAGTTCTTC. Its protein product is CSARFLAGQLVNEQFF.

By sample fraction, this clonotype is medium-sized. CDR3 residues: CASSYSGPGVANSPLHF. The CDR3 DNA is TGTGCCAGCAGTTACTCGGGTCCCGGGGTTGCTAATTCACCCCTCCACTTT. The rearrangement joins TRBV6-5 to TRBJ1-6; D not resolved. The CDR3 sequence is 17 residues long. Germline V gives CDR1 MNHEY, CDR2 SVGAGI. Between the trimmed V and J ends, which lost 0 bases and 6 bases, there was a span of 15 bases.